What follows are 3 T cell receptor beta chains derived from one specimen sequenced in a study of blood T cell repertoires in COVID-19 (TCRdb year 2020). Libraries were built with the immunoSEQ multiplex PCR assay. TCRdb's version of the immuneACCESS table is confined to in-frame rearrangements and falls short of the full clone set. An unresolved V gene accounts for under half of the shortfall where checked; the remainder is of unknown origin. The sample records more than 35,000 clones, less than 90% of which are singletons. The top ten clones comprise approximately 20% of the sample. Sequencing was carried out using peripheral blood. All receptors derive from a man in his 70s with acute or convalescent COVID-19.

The chain has TRBV7-3 and TRBJ1-1, with 8 bases identical to TRBD1. This CDR3 is 13 amino acids long. CDR1 and CDR2 from the germline V gene are SGHTA and FQGTGA. Trimming cost V 5 bases and J 5 bases; bases outside gene matches: 4. The CDR3 coding sequence is TGTGCCAGCAGCCTCCGACAGGGGACTGAAGCTTTCTTT. Encoded protein: CASSLRQGTEAFF.

The genes are TRBV5-5 and TRBJ2-5, with D possibly TRBD2 on 6 matching bases. Germline V CDR1 and CDR2: SGHKS, YYEKEE (reference sequence). This CDR3 contains 15 residues. Trimming took off 0 bases at V and 2 bases at J, with 11 bases between the two ends. The CDR3 DNA reads TGTGCCAGCAGCTTGGGGAGGGTACAACAAGAGACCCAGTACTTC. It specifies CASSLGRVQQETQYF. Complete variable domain (other parts from reference TRBV5-5 and TRBJ2-5): DAGVTQSPTHLIKTRGQQVTLRCSPISGHKSVSWYQQVLGQGPQFIFQYYEKEERGRGNFPDRFSARQFPNYSSELNVNALLLGDSALYLCASSLGRVQQETQYFGPGTRLLVL.

The chain has TRBV7-2 and TRBJ2-7; possibly TRBD2 for D (5 bases). CDR1 and CDR2 from the germline V gene are SGHTA and FQGNSA. Trimming took 8 bases from V and 5 from J, leaving 19 bases between them. This CDR3 has 14 residues. CDR3 in DNA: TGTGCCAGCGGTCGTTGGGGAGCCGAGGACGAGCAGTACTTC. Its protein is CASGRWGAEDEQYF. The variable domain in full, completed from reference TRBV7-2 and TRBJ2-7, reads GAGVSQSPSNKVTEKGKDVELRCDPISGHTALYWYRQSLGQGLEFLIYFQGNSAPDKSGLPSDRFSAERTGGSVSTLTIQRTQQEDSAVYLCASGRWGAEDEQYFGPGTRLTVT.